This entry features one T cell receptor (beta chain) sequence. Its antigen remains unidentified. Time point in this sample: baseline pretreatment blood. Treatment indicated: 15 Gy SBRT to primary tumor, nephrectomy 4 weeks later. This record comes from a study of radiation and T cells in renal cell carcinoma. Findings and caveats of the study: From baseline, blood top tumor clonotypes peaked at 2 weeks post-radiation.

This CDR3 has 12 amino acids. CDR1 is MGHDK, CDR2 SYGVNS, per germline. V was pared by 7 bases and J by 2 bases, with 9 bases between. TCRdb's copy holds only in-frame clones and misses some; the assay was immunoSEQ multiplex PCR. Of about 140,000 clones listed, approximately 87% are singletons. Sequencing used blood, obtained from a patient whose treatment included radiotherapy and nephrectomy. J is TRBJ2-7 and V is TRBV25-1; D gene uncertain. The clonotype was recovered from a woman aged 50 to 65 with renal cell carcinoma. The DNA for the CDR3 is TGTGCCAGCATCTCCAGCACCTACGAGCAGTACTTC. The encoded protein is CASISSTYEQYF.